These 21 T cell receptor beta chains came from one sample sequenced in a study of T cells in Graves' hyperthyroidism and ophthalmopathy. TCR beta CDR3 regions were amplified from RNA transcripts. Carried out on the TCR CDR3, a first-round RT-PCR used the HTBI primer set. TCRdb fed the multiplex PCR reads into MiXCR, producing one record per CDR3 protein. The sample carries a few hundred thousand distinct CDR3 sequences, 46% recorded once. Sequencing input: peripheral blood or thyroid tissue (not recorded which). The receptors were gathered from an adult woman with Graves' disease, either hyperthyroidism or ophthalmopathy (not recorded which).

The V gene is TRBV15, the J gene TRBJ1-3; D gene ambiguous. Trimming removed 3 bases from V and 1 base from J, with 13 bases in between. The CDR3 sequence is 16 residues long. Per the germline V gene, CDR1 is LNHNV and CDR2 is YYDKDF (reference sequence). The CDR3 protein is CATSRDPGNSGNTIYF. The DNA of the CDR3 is TGTGCCACCAGCAGGGATCCGGGGAATTCTGGAAACACCATATATTTT. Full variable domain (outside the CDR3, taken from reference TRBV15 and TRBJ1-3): DAMVIQNPRYQVTQFGKPVTLSCSQTLNHNVMYWYQQKSSQAPKLLFHYYDKDFNNEADTPDNFQSRRPNTSFCFLDIRSPGLGDTAMYLCATSRDPGNSGNTIYFGEGSWLTVV.

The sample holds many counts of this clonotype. For the CDR3, the DNA is TGTGCCAGCAGCTTGCCGGGACTAGCGGGAGACACCGGGGAGCTGTTTTTT. The encoded protein is CASSLPGLAGDTGELFF. This chain links TRBV5-8 with TRBJ2-2; 14 nucleotides line up with TRBD2. The CDR3 totals 17 residues. Germline values: CDR1 SGHTS, CDR2 YDEGEE. V lost 1 base, J lost 3 bases, and 2 bases stayed unmatched.

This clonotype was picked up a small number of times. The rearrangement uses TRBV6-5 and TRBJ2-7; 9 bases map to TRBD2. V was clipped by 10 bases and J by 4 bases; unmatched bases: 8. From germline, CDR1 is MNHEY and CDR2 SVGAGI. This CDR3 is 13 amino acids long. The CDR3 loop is CAIRSSGNYEQYF. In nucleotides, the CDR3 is TGTGCCATCAGGTCTAGCGGGAATTACGAGCAGTACTTC.

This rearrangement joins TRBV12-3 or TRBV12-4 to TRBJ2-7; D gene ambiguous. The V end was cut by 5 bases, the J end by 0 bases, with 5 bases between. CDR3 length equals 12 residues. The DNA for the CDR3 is TGTGCCAGCAGTCGCAACTCCTACGAGCAGTACTTC. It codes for CASSRNSYEQYF.

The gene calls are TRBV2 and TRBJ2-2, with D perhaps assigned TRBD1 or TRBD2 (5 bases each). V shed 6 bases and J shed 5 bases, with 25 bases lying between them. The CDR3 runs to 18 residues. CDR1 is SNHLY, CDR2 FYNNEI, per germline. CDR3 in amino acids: CASSQEASDGAWTGELFF. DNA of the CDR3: TGTGCCAGCAGCCAAGAAGCCTCCGACGGGGCATGGACCGGGGAGCTGTTTTTT.

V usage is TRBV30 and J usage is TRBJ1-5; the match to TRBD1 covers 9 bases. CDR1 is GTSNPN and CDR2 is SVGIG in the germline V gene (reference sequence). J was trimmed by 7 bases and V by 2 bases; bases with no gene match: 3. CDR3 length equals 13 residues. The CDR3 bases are TGTGCCTGGAGTACAGGGGGCTGGCAGCCCCAGCATTTT. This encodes CAWSTGGWQPQHF. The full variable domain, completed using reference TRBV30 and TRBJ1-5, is SQTIHQWPATLVQPVGSPLSLECTVEGTSNPNLYWYRQAAGRGLQLLFYSVGIGQISSEVPQNLSASRPQDRQFILSSKKLLLSDSGFYLCAWSTGGWQPQHFGDGTRLSIL.

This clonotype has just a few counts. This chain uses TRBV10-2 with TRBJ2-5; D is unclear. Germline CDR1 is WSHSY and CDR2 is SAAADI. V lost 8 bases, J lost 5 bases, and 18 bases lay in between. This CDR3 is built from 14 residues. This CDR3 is CASLGVESWETQYF. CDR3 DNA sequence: TGCGCCAGCCTGGGCGTGGAAAGTTGGGAGACCCAGTACTTC.

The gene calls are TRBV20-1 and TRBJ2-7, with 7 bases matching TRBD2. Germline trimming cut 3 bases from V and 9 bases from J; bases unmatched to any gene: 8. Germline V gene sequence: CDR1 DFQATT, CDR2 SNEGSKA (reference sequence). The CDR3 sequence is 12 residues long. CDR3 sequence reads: CSASLREFGQYF. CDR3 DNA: TGCAGTGCTAGCTTGCGGGAGTTCGGGCAGTACTTC.

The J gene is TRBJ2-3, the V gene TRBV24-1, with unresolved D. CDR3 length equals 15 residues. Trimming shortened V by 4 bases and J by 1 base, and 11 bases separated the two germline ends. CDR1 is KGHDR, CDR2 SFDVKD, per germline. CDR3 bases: TGTGCCACCAGTGACCCCGGCCATGGCACAGATACGCAGTATTTT. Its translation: CATSDPGHGTDTQYF.

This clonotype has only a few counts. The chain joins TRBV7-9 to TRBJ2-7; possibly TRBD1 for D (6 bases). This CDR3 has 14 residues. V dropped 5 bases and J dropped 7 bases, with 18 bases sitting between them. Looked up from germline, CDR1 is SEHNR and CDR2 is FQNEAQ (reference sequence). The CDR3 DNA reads TGTGCCAGCAGCCCGGACAGATGGAGTCGAGAGCAGTACTTC. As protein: CASSPDRWSREQYF.

This CDR3 reads CASSVSRGTEAFF. DNA of the CDR3: TGTGCCAGCAGTGTTTCCAGGGGCACTGAAGCTTTCTTT. This rearrangement joins TRBV2 to TRBJ1-1; D is possibly TRBD1 (6 bases). Germline-derived CDR1 and CDR2 are SNHLY and FYNNEI. The CDR3 contains 13 residues. V lost 4 bases and J 4 bases, leaving 10 bases between the germline ends. The complete variable domain, with remaining parts taken from reference TRBV2 and TRBJ1-1, reads EPEVTQTPSHQVTQMGQEVILRCVPISNHLYFYWYRQILGQKVEFLVSFYNNEISEKSEIFDDQFSVERPDGSNFTLKIRSTKLEDSAMYFCASSVSRGTEAFFGQGTRLTVV.

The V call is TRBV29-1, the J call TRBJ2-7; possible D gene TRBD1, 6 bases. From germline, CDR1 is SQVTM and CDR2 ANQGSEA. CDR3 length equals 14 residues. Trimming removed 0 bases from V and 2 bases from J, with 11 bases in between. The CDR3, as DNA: TGCAGCGTTGAAGATCGGGACACAGCCTACGAGCAGTACTTC. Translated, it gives CSVEDRDTAYEQYF.

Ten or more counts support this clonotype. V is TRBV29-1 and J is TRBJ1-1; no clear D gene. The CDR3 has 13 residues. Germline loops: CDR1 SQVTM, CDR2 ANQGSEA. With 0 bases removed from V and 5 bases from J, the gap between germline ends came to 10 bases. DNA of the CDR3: TGCAGCGTTGAAGAGCTGGGTGGGACTGAAGCTTTCTTT. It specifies CSVEELGGTEAFF.

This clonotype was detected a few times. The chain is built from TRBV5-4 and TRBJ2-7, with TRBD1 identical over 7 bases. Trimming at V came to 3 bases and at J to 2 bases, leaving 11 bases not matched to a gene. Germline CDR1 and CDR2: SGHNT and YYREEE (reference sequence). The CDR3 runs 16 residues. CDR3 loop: CASSSPSSGTAYEQYF. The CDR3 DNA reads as TGTGCCAGCAGCTCTCCCTCTTCGGGGACAGCCTACGAGCAGTACTTC.

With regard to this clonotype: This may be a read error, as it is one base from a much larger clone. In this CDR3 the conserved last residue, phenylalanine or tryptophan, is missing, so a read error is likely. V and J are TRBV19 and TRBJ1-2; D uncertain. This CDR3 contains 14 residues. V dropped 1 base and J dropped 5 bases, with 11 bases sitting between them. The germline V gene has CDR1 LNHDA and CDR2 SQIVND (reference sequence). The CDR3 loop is CASSIGVGLYGYTL. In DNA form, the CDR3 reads TGTGCCAGTAGTATAGGTGTCGGGTTATATGGCTACACCCTC.

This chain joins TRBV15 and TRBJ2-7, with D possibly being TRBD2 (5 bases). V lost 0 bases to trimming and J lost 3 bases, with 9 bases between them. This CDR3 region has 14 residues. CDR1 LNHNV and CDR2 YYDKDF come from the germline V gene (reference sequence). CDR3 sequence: CATSRDRGVYEQYF. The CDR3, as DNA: TGTGCCACCAGCAGAGATCGGGGTGTCTACGAGCAGTACTTC. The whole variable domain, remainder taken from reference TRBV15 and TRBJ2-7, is DAMVIQNPRYQVTQFGKPVTLSCSQTLNHNVMYWYQQKSSQAPKLLFHYYDKDFNNEADTPDNFQSRRPNTSFCFLDIRSPGLGDTAMYLCATSRDRGVYEQYFGPGTRLTVT.

The DNA for the CDR3 is TGTGCCAGCAGTTTAAGTGCAGGGCGGAATCAGCCCCAGCATTTT. This sequence encodes CASSLSAGRNQPQHF. The chain links TRBV7-9 to TRBJ1-5; D may be TRBD1 (5 bases). CDR1 and CDR2 (germline): SEHNR, FQNEAQ (reference sequence). V lost 6 bases, J lost 4 bases, and 16 bases lay in between. This CDR3 region has 15 residues.

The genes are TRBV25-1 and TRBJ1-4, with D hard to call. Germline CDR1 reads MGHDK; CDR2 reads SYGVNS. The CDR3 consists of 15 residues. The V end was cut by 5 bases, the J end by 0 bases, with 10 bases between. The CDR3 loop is CASSPGSSTNEKLFF. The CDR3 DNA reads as TGTGCCAGCAGTCCCGGGTCCTCAACTAATGAAAAACTGTTTTTT.

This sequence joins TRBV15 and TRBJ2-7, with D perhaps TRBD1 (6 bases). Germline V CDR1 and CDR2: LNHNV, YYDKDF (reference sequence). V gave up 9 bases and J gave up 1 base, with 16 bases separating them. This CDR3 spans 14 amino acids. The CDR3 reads CATAPQDRSYEQYF. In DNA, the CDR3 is TGTGCCACAGCCCCCCAAGACAGGTCCTACGAGCAGTACTTC. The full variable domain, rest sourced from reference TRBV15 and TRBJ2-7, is DAMVIQNPRYQVTQFGKPVTLSCSQTLNHNVMYWYQQKSSQAPKLLFHYYDKDFNNEADTPDNFQSRRPNTSFCFLDIRSPGLGDTAMYLCATAPQDRSYEQYFGPGTRLTVT.

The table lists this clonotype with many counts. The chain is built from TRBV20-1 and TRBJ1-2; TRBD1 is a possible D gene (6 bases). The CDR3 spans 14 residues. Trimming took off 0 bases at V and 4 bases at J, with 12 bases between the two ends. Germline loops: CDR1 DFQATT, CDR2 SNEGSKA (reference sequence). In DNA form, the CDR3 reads TGCAGTGCTAGAGATCAAGGGGACATCTATGGCTACACCTTC. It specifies CSARDQGDIYGYTF.

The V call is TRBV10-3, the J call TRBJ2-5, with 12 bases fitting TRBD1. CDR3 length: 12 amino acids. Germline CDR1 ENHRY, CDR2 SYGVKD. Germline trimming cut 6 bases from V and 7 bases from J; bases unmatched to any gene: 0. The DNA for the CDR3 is TGTGCCATCAGGGGACAGGGGGCGACCCAGTACTTC. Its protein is CAIRGQGATQYF.